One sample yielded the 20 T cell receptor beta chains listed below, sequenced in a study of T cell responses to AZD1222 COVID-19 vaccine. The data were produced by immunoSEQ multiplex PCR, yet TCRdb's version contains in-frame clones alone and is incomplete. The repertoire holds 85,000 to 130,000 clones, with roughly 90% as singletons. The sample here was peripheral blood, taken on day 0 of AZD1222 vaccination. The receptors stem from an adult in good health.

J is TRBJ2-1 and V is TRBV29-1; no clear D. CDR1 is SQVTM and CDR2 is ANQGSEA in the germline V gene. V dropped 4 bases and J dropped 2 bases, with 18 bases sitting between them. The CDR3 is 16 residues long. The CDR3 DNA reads TGCAGCGTTGCGCTCGGGCTAGATGGGACCTACAATGAGCAGTTCTTC. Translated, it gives CSVALGLDGTYNEQFF.

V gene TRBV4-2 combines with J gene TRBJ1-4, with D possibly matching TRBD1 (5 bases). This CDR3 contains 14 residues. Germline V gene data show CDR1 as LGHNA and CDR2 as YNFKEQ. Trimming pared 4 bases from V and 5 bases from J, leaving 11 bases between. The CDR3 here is CASSPRGVNEKLFF. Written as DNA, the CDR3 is TGTGCCAGCAGCCCCCGAGGGGTCAATGAAAAACTGTTTTTT.

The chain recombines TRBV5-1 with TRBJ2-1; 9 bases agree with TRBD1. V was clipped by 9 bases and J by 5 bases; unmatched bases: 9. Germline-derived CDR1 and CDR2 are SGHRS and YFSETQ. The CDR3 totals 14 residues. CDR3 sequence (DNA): TGCGCCACCTCATGGGACAGGGCTAACAATGAGCAGTTCTTC. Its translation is CATSWDRANNEQFF.

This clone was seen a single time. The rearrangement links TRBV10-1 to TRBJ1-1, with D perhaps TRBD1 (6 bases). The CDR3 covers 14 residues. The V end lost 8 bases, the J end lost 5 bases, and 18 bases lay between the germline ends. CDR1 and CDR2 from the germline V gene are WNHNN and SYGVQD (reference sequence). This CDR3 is CASSSQTGRTEAFF. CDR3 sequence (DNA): TGCGCCAGCTCCTCTCAAACAGGGAGAACTGAAGCTTTCTTT.

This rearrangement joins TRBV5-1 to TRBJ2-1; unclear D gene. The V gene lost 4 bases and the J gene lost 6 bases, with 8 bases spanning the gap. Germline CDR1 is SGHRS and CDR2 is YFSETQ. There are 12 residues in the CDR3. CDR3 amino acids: CASSPGSNEQFF. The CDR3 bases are TGCGCCAGCAGCCCCGGTTCCAATGAGCAGTTCTTC.

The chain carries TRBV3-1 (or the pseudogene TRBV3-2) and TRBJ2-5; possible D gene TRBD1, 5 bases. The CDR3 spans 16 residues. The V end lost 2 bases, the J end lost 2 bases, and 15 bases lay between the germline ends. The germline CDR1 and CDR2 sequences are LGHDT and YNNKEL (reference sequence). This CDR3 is CASSQRRQGRQETQYF. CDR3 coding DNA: TGTGCCAGCAGCCAACGTAGGCAGGGTAGGCAAGAGACCCAGTACTTC.

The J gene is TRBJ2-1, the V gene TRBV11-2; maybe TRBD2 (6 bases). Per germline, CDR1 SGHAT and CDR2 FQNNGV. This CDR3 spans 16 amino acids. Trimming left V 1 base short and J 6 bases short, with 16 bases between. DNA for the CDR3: TGTGCCAGCAGCTTAGGTGGCGGGATACTTATCAATGAGCAGTTCTTC. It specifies CASSLGGGILINEQFF.

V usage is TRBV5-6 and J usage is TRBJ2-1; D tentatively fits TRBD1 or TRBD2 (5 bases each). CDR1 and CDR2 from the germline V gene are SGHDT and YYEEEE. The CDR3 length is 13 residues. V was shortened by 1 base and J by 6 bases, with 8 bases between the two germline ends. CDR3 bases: TGTGCCAGCAGCTTGCCGGGGCCCAATGAGCAGTTCTTC. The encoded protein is CASSLPGPNEQFF.

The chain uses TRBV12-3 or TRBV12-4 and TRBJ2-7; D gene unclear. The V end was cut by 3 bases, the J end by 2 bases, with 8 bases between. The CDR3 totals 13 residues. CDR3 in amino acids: CASSFPPPYEQYF. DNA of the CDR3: TGTGCCAGCAGTTTCCCGCCGCCCTACGAGCAGTACTTC.

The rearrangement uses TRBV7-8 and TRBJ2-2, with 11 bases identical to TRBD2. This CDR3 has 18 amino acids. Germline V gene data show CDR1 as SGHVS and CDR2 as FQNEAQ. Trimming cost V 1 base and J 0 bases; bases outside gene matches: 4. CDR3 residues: CASSLGLAGGTNTGELFF. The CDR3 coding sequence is TGTGCCAGCAGCTTAGGTCTAGCGGGAGGAACGAACACCGGGGAGCTGTTTTTT.

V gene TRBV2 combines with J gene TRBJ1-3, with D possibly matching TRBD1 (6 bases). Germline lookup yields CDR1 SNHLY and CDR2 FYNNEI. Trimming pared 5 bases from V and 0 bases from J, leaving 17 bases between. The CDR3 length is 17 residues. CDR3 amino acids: CASSQRSTGISGNTIYF. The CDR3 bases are TGTGCCAGCAGTCAGCGGAGTACAGGGATCTCTGGAAACACCATATATTTT.

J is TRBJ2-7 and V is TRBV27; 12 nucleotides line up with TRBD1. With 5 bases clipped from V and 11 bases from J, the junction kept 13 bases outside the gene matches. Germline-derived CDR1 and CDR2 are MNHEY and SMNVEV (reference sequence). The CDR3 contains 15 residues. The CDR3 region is CASSAPGQGALREYF. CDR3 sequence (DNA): TGTGCCAGCAGTGCGCCGGGACAGGGGGCACTACGAGAGTACTTC.

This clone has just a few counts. CDR3 protein: CASSQLTGGGSYGYTF. CDR3 DNA sequence: TGCGCCAGCAGCCAACTGACAGGGGGCGGGAGCTATGGCTACACCTTC. The chain joins TRBV4-3 to TRBJ1-2, with 10 bases identical to TRBD1. With V trimmed by 2 bases and J by 4 bases, 7 bases remained unmatched. Germline V lookup: CDR1 LGHNA, CDR2 YSLEER. The CDR3 consists of 16 residues.

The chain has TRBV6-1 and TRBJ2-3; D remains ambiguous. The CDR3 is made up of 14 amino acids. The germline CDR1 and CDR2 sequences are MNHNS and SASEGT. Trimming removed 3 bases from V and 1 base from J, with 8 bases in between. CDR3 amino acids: CASSDGRGTDTQYF. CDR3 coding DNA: TGTGCCAGCAGTGACGGACGGGGCACAGATACGCAGTATTTT.

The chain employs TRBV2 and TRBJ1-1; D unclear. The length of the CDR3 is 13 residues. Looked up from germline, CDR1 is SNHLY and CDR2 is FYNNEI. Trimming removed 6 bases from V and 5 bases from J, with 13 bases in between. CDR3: CASSRNFGTEAFF. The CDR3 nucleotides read TGTGCCAGCAGCCGAAACTTTGGGACTGAAGCTTTCTTT.

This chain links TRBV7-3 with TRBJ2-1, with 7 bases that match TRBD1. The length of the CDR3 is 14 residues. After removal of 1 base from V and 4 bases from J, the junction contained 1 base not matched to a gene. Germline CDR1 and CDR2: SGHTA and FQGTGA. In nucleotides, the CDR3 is TGTGCCAGCAGCTTAATGGACAGGTACAATGAGCAGTTCTTC. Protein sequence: CASSLMDRYNEQFF.

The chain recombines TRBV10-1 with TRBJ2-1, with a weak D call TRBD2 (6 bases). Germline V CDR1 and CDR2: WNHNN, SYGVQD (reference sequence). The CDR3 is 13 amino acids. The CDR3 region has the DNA TGCGCTACCAGGCATAGCGGAGAAAATGAGCAGTTCTTC. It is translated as CATRHSGENEQFF.

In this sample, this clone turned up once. The CDR3 region is CASSEWGRGGYTF. CDR3 in DNA: TGTGCCAGCAGTGAATGGGGGCGCGGCGGCTACACCTTC. The V gene is TRBV6-1, the J gene TRBJ1-2, with a weak D call TRBD1 (6 bases). The CDR3 extends over 13 amino acids. CDR1 and CDR2 (germline): MNHNS, SASEGT. V was cut by 2 bases and J by 8 bases, with 12 bases left in between.

CDR3 sequence reads: CASRGDRGKREANTGELFF. The CDR3, as DNA: TGTGCCAGCAGGGGGGACAGGGGAAAGCGGGAGGCTAACACCGGGGAGCTGTTTTTT. The chain combines TRBV27 with TRBJ2-2, with D possibly matching TRBD1 (10 bases). Germline assignment: CDR1 MNHEY and CDR2 SMNVEV (reference sequence). V was cut by 6 bases and J by 2 bases, with 25 bases left in between. The CDR3 is 19 amino acids.

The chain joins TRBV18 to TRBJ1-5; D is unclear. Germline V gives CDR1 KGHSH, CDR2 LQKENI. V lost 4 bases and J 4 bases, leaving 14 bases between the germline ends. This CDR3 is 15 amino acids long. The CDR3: CASSHSRGPNQPQHF. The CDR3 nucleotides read TGTGCCAGCTCACATAGCCGCGGGCCAAATCAGCCCCAGCATTTT.